Listed below are T cell receptor beta chains from one sample, sequenced in a study of T cell responses to AZD1222 COVID-19 vaccine. Some clones are missing from TCRdb's copy, which holds only in-frame ones; the method was immunoSEQ multiplex PCR. The data hold approximately 140,000 clones, with roughly 89% observed a single time. This material consisted of peripheral blood, taken 28 days after the second AZD1222 dose. These receptors were taken from an adult who received the AZD1222 COVID-19 vaccine. CDR3s include the opening cysteine and the closing phenylalanine or tryptophan. Fields, in order: clone size, CDR3 length, J gene, D gene, V gene, CDR3 DNA, CDR3 protein. The D gene is left open where the match is weak. Clone size is stated in some rows and not others, as once, few, many or a class when expanded.

clone_size: NA; cdr3_length: 14; j_call: TRBJ1-1; d_call: NA; v_call: TRBV9; cdr3_nt: TGTGCCAGCAGCGAAACAGGGTCTTCCACTGAAGCTTTCTTT; cdr3_aa: CASSETGSSTEAFF
clone_size: NA; cdr3_length: 15; j_call: TRBJ2-4; d_call: TRBD1; v_call: TRBV11-2; cdr3_nt: TGTGCCAGCAGCCCCCGGGACAGGGGGCAGGACATTCAGTACTTC; cdr3_aa: CASSPRDRGQDIQYF
clone_size: NA; cdr3_length: 14; j_call: TRBJ2-7; d_call: NA; v_call: TRBV4-2; cdr3_nt: TGTGCCAGCAGCCAGAGGGGATCTGCTTACGAGCAGTACTTC; cdr3_aa: CASSQRGSAYEQYF
clone_size: NA; cdr3_length: 13; j_call: TRBJ2-5; d_call: NA; v_call: TRBV7-9; cdr3_nt: TGTGCCAGCAGCAATAAGGGGGGTCCGACCCAGTACTTC; cdr3_aa: CASSNKGGPTQYF
clone_size: NA; cdr3_length: 13; j_call: TRBJ1-2; d_call: NA; v_call: TRBV3-1/TRBV3-2; cdr3_nt: TGTGCCAGCAGCCAAGAAAGGGTCTATGGCTACACCTTC; cdr3_aa: CASSQERVYGYTF
clone_size: NA; cdr3_length: 14; j_call: TRBJ1-2; d_call: TRBD1; v_call: TRBV4-2; cdr3_nt: TGTGCCAGCAGCCAAGATGAGACAGGGGTCGGCTACACCTTC; cdr3_aa: CASSQDETGVGYTF
clone_size: NA; cdr3_length: 15; j_call: TRBJ2-1; d_call: TRBD2; v_call: TRBV7-9; cdr3_nt: TGTGCCAGCAGCTTAGGTAGCGGGAGCTACAATGAGCAGTTCTTC; cdr3_aa: CASSLGSGSYNEQFF
clone_size: NA; cdr3_length: 16; j_call: TRBJ2-1; d_call: TRBD1; v_call: TRBV4-3; cdr3_nt: TGCGCCAGCAGCCAGTGGACAGGGGGCGCGGTAAATGAGCAGTTCTTC; cdr3_aa: CASSQWTGGAVNEQFF
clone_size: NA; cdr3_length: 16; j_call: TRBJ2-7; d_call: NA; v_call: TRBV4-1; cdr3_nt: TGCGCCAGCAGCCAAGATCCGCAGACAATCCTCTACGAGCAGTACTTC; cdr3_aa: CASSQDPQTILYEQYF
clone_size: NA; cdr3_length: 13; j_call: TRBJ1-2; d_call: TRBD1; v_call: TRBV6-6; cdr3_nt: TGTGCCAGCAGTCGGGACAGTAACTATGGCTACACCTTC; cdr3_aa: CASSRDSNYGYTF
clone_size: NA; cdr3_length: 14; j_call: TRBJ1-1; d_call: NA; v_call: TRBV10-3; cdr3_nt: TGTGCCATCAGGGAAGTGAGCGGGAACACTGAAGCTTTCTTT; cdr3_aa: CAIREVSGNTEAFF
clone_size: NA; cdr3_length: 16; j_call: TRBJ2-1; d_call: TRBD2; v_call: TRBV28; cdr3_nt: TGTGCCAGCAGCCCCGGGACTAGGAGGTCCTACAATGAGCAGTTCTTC; cdr3_aa: CASSPGTRRSYNEQFF
clone_size: once; cdr3_length: 15; j_call: TRBJ2-5; d_call: TRBD2; v_call: TRBV5-1; cdr3_nt: TGCGCCAGCAGCTTGGTTACTAGCGGGAGAGAGACCCAGTACTTC; cdr3_aa: CASSLVTSGRETQYF
clone_size: NA; cdr3_length: 14; j_call: TRBJ1-1; d_call: NA; v_call: TRBV19; cdr3_nt: TGTGCCAGTAGTATGCGGGTCGTGGGCACTGAAGCTTTCTTT; cdr3_aa: CASSMRVVGTEAFF
clone_size: NA; cdr3_length: 16; j_call: TRBJ1-1; d_call: NA; v_call: TRBV7-6; cdr3_nt: TGTGCCAGCAGCTTAGCCGGGGAAGTGAGGGTCACTGAAGCTTTCTTT; cdr3_aa: CASSLAGEVRVTEAFF
clone_size: NA; cdr3_length: 15; j_call: TRBJ1-1; d_call: TRBD1; v_call: TRBV18; cdr3_nt: TGTGCCAGCTCACAAGAGACAGGGGGGAACACTGAAGCTTTCTTT; cdr3_aa: CASSQETGGNTEAFF
clone_size: NA; cdr3_length: 17; j_call: TRBJ2-7; d_call: TRBD2; v_call: TRBV7-9; cdr3_nt: TGTGCCAGCAGCCCGCGCGGGGCTAGCGGGAGGGCCCTCGAGCAGTACTTC; cdr3_aa: CASSPRGASGRALEQYF
clone_size: NA; cdr3_length: 15; j_call: TRBJ1-4; d_call: NA; v_call: TRBV5-1; cdr3_nt: TGCGCCAGCAGCCACCAACCCCGGGACCATGAAAAACTGTTTTTT; cdr3_aa: CASSHQPRDHEKLFF
clone_size: NA; cdr3_length: 16; j_call: TRBJ2-1; d_call: NA; v_call: TRBV4-3; cdr3_nt: TGCGCCAGCAGCCAAGCCTACGGGACGGATTACAATGAGCAGTTCTTC; cdr3_aa: CASSQAYGTDYNEQFF
clone_size: NA; cdr3_length: 11; j_call: TRBJ2-3; d_call: NA; v_call: TRBV20-1; cdr3_nt: TGCAGTGCCCCAAATGTGGATACGCAGTATTTT; cdr3_aa: CSAPNVDTQYF
clone_size: NA; cdr3_length: 14; j_call: TRBJ1-1; d_call: NA; v_call: TRBV13; cdr3_nt: TGTGCCAGCAGCCCCCCCCCGACGAACACTGAAGCTTTCTTT; cdr3_aa: CASSPPPTNTEAFF
clone_size: NA; cdr3_length: 14; j_call: TRBJ1-5; d_call: NA; v_call: TRBV2; cdr3_nt: TGTGCCAGCAGTGTCAGCTATAGCAATCAGCCCCAGCATTTT; cdr3_aa: CASSVSYSNQPQHF
clone_size: NA; cdr3_length: 16; j_call: TRBJ2-7; d_call: TRBD2; v_call: TRBV28; cdr3_nt: TGTGCCAGCAGTCCCTCGGGGGGACTCCTTACCTACGAGCAGTACTTC; cdr3_aa: CASSPSGGLLTYEQYF
clone_size: NA; cdr3_length: 13; j_call: TRBJ2-1; d_call: NA; v_call: TRBV20-1; cdr3_nt: TGCAGTGCTAGTAGGGGAGGCCGCAATGAGCAGTTCTTC; cdr3_aa: CSASRGGRNEQFF
clone_size: NA; cdr3_length: 13; j_call: TRBJ2-7; d_call: NA; v_call: TRBV9; cdr3_nt: TGTGCCAGCAGCGTAGGACAGGGAGGCGAGCAGTACTTC; cdr3_aa: CASSVGQGGEQYF
clone_size: NA; cdr3_length: 13; j_call: TRBJ1-2; d_call: NA; v_call: TRBV7-8; cdr3_nt: TGTGCCAGCAGCCGAGGGGGGTCTGAGGGCTACACCTTC; cdr3_aa: CASSRGGSEGYTF
clone_size: NA; cdr3_length: 14; j_call: TRBJ1-2; d_call: TRBD1; v_call: TRBV23-1; cdr3_nt: TGCGCCAGCAGTCAGCGACAGGGTCCCTATGGCTACACCTTC; cdr3_aa: CASSQRQGPYGYTF
clone_size: NA; cdr3_length: 14; j_call: TRBJ2-3; d_call: TRBD1; v_call: TRBV11-1; cdr3_nt: TGTGCCAGCAGCTTAACAGGGGCAACAGATACGCAGTATTTT; cdr3_aa: CASSLTGATDTQYF
clone_size: NA; cdr3_length: 14; j_call: TRBJ2-7; d_call: TRBD2; v_call: TRBV11-3; cdr3_nt: TGTGCCAGCAGCTTCGGGACTAGCGGGGTTGAGCAGTACTTC; cdr3_aa: CASSFGTSGVEQYF
clone_size: NA; cdr3_length: 17; j_call: TRBJ1-1; d_call: NA; v_call: TRBV11-2; cdr3_nt: TGTGCCAGCAGCTTATTAATTATCCCAGACACGGCCACTGAAGCTTTCTTT; cdr3_aa: CASSLLIIPDTATEAFF
clone_size: once; cdr3_length: 15; j_call: TRBJ2-1; d_call: TRBD2; v_call: TRBV7-3; cdr3_nt: TGTGCCAGCAGCCTCCGACTAGCGGAATACAATGAGCAGTTCTTC; cdr3_aa: CASSLRLAEYNEQFF
clone_size: NA; cdr3_length: 16; j_call: TRBJ2-7; d_call: NA; v_call: TRBV7-2; cdr3_nt: TGTGCCAGCAGCTTAATAGGGACTCAAGTCTCCTACGAGCAGTACTTC; cdr3_aa: CASSLIGTQVSYEQYF
clone_size: few; cdr3_length: 17; j_call: TRBJ1-4; d_call: NA; v_call: TRBV21-1; cdr3_nt: TGTGCCAGCAGCAAAGTCCGGGACAGGGAGGAGTGGGAAAAACTGTTTTTT; cdr3_aa: CASSKVRDREEWEKLFF